This T cell receptor beta chain was retrieved from a study of blood T cell repertoires in COVID-19. The CDR3 is made up of 11 amino acids. V was clipped by 7 bases and J by 4 bases, with 7 bases between them. As originally analysed: It was from reference gene primer amplification that nucleated cell counts were estimated. Repertoires were generated with immunoSEQ multiplex PCR, while TCRdb's copy carries only in-frame clones and drops some. Clone size and V and J calls were adopted from that table, with D and trimming inferred from the DNA. The sample records about 670,000 clones, approximately 90% being singletons.

The sequenced material came from peripheral blood. The sequence came from a woman between 18 and 30 years old with acute or convalescent COVID-19. This rearrangement joins TRBV23-1 to TRBJ2-5; no clear D. TRBV23-1 is annotated as an ORF whose role is uncertain. The DNA of the CDR3 is TGCGCCAGCATCTCGGGAGAGACCCAGTACTTC. It translates to CASISGETQYF.